This record covers a single T cell receptor (beta chain). Germline V lookup: CDR1 MNHNS, CDR2 SASEGT. The CDR3 extends over 14 amino acids. V was pared by 8 bases and J by 7 bases, with 20 bases between. This sample stems from a study of spatial heterogeneity in lung cancer. Study summary: Sequences of the beta chain were consistently detected in greater numbers than alpha-chain sequences. Combinations of a unique TCR and a UMI were tallied in raw reads, and on average each appeared more than ten times.

The study tagged each TCR cDNA molecule with a unique molecular identifier. One entry per CDR3 protein, called by TCRdb with MiXCR from the 5' RACE reads. The sample has tens of thousands of distinct CDR3 sequences; approximately 14% are singletons. The time point: sample taken at primary tumor resection. The input material, whole RNA from tumor, nontumor lung or frozen PBMC, was sequenced unsorted. The gene calls are TRBV6-1 and TRBJ1-2; D is possibly TRBD1 (5 bases). This clonotype was obtained from a male donor with early-stage non-small cell lung cancer. The sample consisted of PBMCs, taken at surgery. The CDR3 DNA is TGTGCCAGCTCAAGAGGCGGGGGGGAAGTTGGCTACACCTTC. Protein sequence: CASSRGGGEVGYTF.